Listed below are T cell receptor beta chains from one sample, sequenced in a study of CD8 T cells in ankylosing spondylitis. MiXCR, applied by TCRdb to the 5' RACE reads, yields one record per CDR3 protein. The repertoire holds 350,000 to 550,000 distinct CDR3 sequences, with 25% to 30% as singletons. Sequencing was carried out using blood, either unsorted or a sorted T cell fraction (not recorded which). These TCRs come from a male donor with ankylosing spondylitis. The CDR3 runs from the conserved cysteine through the conserved F or W. D genes are given only for firm matches. The listing skips clone size in some rows; elsewhere it reads once, few, many or a size class.

clone_size d_call j_call v_call cdr3_aa cdr3_nt
few TRBD1 TRBJ2-7 TRBV20-1 CSARHGTGVGGEQYF TGCAGTGCTAGGCACGGGACAGGGGTCGGCGGCGAGCAGTACTTC
- TRBD1 TRBJ1-1 TRBV20-1 CSARDGQGTTEAFF TGCAGTGCTAGAGACGGACAGGGGACCACTGAAGCTTTCTTT
few - TRBJ2-1 TRBV29-1 CSVTKQKKNEQFF TGCAGCGTGACTAAACAGAAAAAAAATGAGCAGTTCTTC
few TRBD2 TRBJ2-5 TRBV4-2 CASSQGLAGGGELIQYF TGTGCCAGCAGCCAAGGTCTGGCGGGAGGGGGGGAATTAATCCAGTACTTC
- - TRBJ1-2 TRBV10-2 CASSEARGGYGYTF TGCGCCAGCAGTGAGGCCAGGGGTGGCTATGGCTACACCTTC
few - TRBJ2-7 TRBV5-1 CASSLVGLDGDEQYF TGCGCCAGCAGCTTGGTCGGGCTAGACGGGGACGAGCAGTACTTC
- - TRBJ1-5 TRBV7-9 CASSLAGSQVHQPQHF TGTGCCAGCAGCTTGGCTGGGTCACAGGTACATCAGCCCCAGCATTTT
- TRBD2 TRBJ2-2 TRBV10-3 CAISESRSGGRTTGELFF TGTGCCATCAGTGAGTCGAGGTCTGGCGGGAGGACTACCGGGGAGCTGTTTTTT
- - TRBJ1-1 TRBV6-5 CASSYEGRNTEAFF TGTGCCAGCAGTTACGAGGGGCGAAACACTGAAGCTTTCTTT
- - TRBJ2-5 TRBV5-1 CASSLGIGTHIETQYF TGCGCCAGCAGCTTGGGGATAGGGACACATATCGAGACCCAGTACTTC
few - TRBJ2-1 TRBV20-1 CSAMLGVTVNEQFF TGCAGTGCTATGTTGGGGGTCACGGTCAATGAGCAGTTCTTC
- TRBD2 TRBJ2-5 TRBV7-2 CASSGGGRETQYF TGTGCCAGCAGCGGGGGGGGTCGGGAGACCCAGTACTTC
- TRBD1 TRBJ2-3 TRBV7-9 CASSLGDRGSTDTQYF TGTGCCAGCAGCTTAGGGGACAGGGGCTCCACAGATACGCAGTATTTT
- - TRBJ2-1 TRBV18 CASSPVQGTGNEQFF TGTGCCAGCTCACCAGTCCAGGGAACGGGCAATGAGCAGTTCTTC
- - TRBJ2-3 TRBV5-5 CASSLVQEDTDTQYF TGTGCCAGCAGCTTGGTACAGGAAGACACAGATACGCAGTATTTT
- TRBD2 TRBJ2-1 TRBV4-2 CASSQVTGGTTNEQFF TGTGCCAGCAGCCAAGTGACGGGAGGAACAACCAATGAGCAGTTCTTC
few - TRBJ1-3 TRBV29-1 CSVGTVSGNTIYF TGCAGCGTTGGCACAGTCTCTGGAAACACCATATATTTT
- TRBD1 TRBJ2-7 TRBV7-8 CASSPRTGPAEQYF TGTGCCAGCAGCCCGCGGACAGGGCCGGCCGAGCAGTACTTC
few TRBD1 TRBJ2-2 TRBV5-1 CASSPHRDRSTGELFF TGCGCCAGCAGCCCCCACCGGGACAGGTCAACCGGGGAGCTGTTTTTT
once - TRBJ1-3 TRBV20-1 CSALVWGNTIYF TGCAGTGCTCTGGTTTGGGGAAACACCATATATTTT
few TRBD2 TRBJ2-2 TRBV20-1 CSARDGLAGGLTGELFF TGCAGTGCTAGAGATGGGTTAGCGGGAGGGTTAACCGGGGAGCTGTTTTTT
few TRBD2 TRBJ2-2 TRBV5-1 CASSPTSGKTGNTGELFF TGCGCCAGCAGCCCTACTAGCGGGAAGACCGGAAACACCGGGGAGCTGTTTTTT
- - TRBJ1-2 TRBV12-3/TRBV12-4 CASRTTEGYGYTF TGTGCCAGCAGAACTACAGAGGGCTATGGCTACACCTTC
- - TRBJ2-2 TRBV11-3 CASSSYAGSGELFF TGTGCCAGCAGCTCCTACGCGGGGTCCGGGGAGCTGTTTTTT
- - TRBJ1-1 TRBV7-9 CASSDPLQGTEAFF TGTGCCAGCAGCGATCCCTTACAGGGCACTGAAGCTTTCTTT
few - TRBJ2-2 TRBV5-1 CASSPSEGYTGELFF TGCGCCAGCAGCCCATCGGAGGGATACACCGGGGAGCTGTTTTTT
- - TRBJ1-4 TRBV11-3 CASSQSRGVWEKLFF TGTGCCAGCAGTCAATCCAGGGGCGTTTGGGAAAAACTGTTTTTT
- TRBD2 TRBJ2-2 TRBV18 CASSPPIAGGTGELFF TGTGCCAGCTCACCACCCATAGCGGGAGGAACCGGGGAGCTGTTTTTT